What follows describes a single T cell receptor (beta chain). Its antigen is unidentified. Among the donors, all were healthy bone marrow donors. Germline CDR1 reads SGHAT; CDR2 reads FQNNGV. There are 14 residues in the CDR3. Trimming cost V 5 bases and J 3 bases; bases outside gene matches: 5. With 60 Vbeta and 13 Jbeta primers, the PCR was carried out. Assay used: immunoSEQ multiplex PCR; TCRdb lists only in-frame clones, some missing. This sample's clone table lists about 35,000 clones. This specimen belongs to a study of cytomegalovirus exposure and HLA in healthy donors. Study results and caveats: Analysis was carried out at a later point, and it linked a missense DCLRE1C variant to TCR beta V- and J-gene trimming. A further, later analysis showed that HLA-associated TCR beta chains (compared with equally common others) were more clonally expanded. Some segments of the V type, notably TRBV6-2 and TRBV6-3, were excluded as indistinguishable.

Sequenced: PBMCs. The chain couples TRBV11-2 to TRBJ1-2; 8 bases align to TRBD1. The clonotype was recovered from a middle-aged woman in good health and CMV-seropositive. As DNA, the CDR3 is TGTGCCAGCAGCCACGGACAGGGCGACTATGGCTACACCTTC. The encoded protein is CASSHGQGDYGYTF.